The 27 T cell receptor beta chains given below trace back to one sample, sequenced in a study of cytomegalovirus exposure and HLA in healthy donors. Use of 60 Vbeta and 13 Jbeta primers characterized the PCR. Generated by immunoSEQ multiplex PCR, the TCRdb table keeps only in-frame clones and is missing some. The repertoire holds roughly 110,000 clones, with about 74% as singletons. Sequencing was done on a sample of PBMCs. Every receptor here comes from a woman in her forties in good health and CMV-seropositive.

The chain is built from TRBV7-2 and TRBJ1-1; D remains unclear. This CDR3 has 15 residues. Germline V gives CDR1 SGHTA, CDR2 FQGNSA. The V end was cut by 1 base, the J end by 0 bases, with 9 bases between. The chain's CDR3 is CASSLVINLNTEAFF. CDR3 in DNA: TGTGCCAGCAGCTTAGTAATTAACTTGAACACTGAAGCTTTCTTT.

The chain carries TRBV7-9 and TRBJ1-5; TRBD1 is a possible D gene (5 bases). Germline assignment: CDR1 SEHNR and CDR2 FQNEAQ (reference sequence). CDR3 length: 13 residues. V was cut by 5 bases and J by 4 bases, with 9 bases left in between. In nucleotides, the CDR3 is TGTGCCAGCAGCAAACAGGAGAATCAGCCCCAGCATTTT. It encodes CASSKQENQPQHF.

The gene calls are TRBV2 and TRBJ1-5; possibly TRBD1 for D (5 bases). The V end was cut by 4 bases, the J end by 4 bases, with 8 bases between. CDR3 size: 13 residues. Germline values: CDR1 SNHLY, CDR2 FYNNEI. The CDR3 bases are TGTGCCAGCAGTGTTTCAGGGAATCAGCCCCAGCATTTT. Protein sequence: CASSVSGNQPQHF.

The chain recombines TRBV28 with TRBJ1-4; 8 nucleotides match TRBD1. The ends lost 1 base at V and 7 bases at J; junction bases unmatched: 8. From germline, CDR1 is MDHEN and CDR2 SYDVKM. The CDR3 has 16 amino acids. The CDR3 reads CASSLSGTGHPEKLFF. The CDR3, as DNA: TGTGCCAGCAGTTTATCCGGGACAGGCCATCCTGAAAAACTGTTTTTT. The variable domain in full, completed from reference TRBV28 and TRBJ1-4, reads DVKVTQSSRYLVKRTGEKVFLECVQDMDHENMFWYRQDPGLGLRLIYFSYDVKMKEKGDIPEGYSVSREKKERFSLILESASTNQTSMYLCASSLSGTGHPEKLFFGSGTQLSVL.

The chain carries TRBV4-3 and TRBJ1-3, with D uncertain. Germline lookup yields CDR1 LGHNA and CDR2 YSLEER. Trimming took off 0 bases at V and 0 bases at J, with 9 bases between the two ends. The CDR3 has 16 residues. The CDR3 DNA reads as TGCGCCAGCAGCCAAGATGTGAGAAGCTCTGGAAACACCATATATTTT. Its translation is CASSQDVRSSGNTIYF.

This clone was seen once. This sequence joins TRBV4-2 and TRBJ2-3; 14 nucleotides align to TRBD2. CDR1 LGHNA and CDR2 YNFKEQ come from the germline V gene. J lost 4 bases, V lost 1 base, and 1 base had no gene match. This CDR3 comprises 16 residues. For the CDR3, the DNA is TGTGCCAGCAGCCAAGCGACTAGCGGGGGGGCAGATACGCAGTATTTT. This sequence encodes CASSQATSGGADTQYF.

A few counts support this clone. The gene calls are TRBV4-3 and TRBJ1-2, with 8 bases aligning to TRBD1. The germline CDR1 and CDR2 sequences are LGHNA and YSLEER. Trimming took 6 bases from V and 4 from J; bases not matched to a gene: 7. CDR3 size: 14 residues. The CDR3 DNA reads as TGCGCCAGCAGACCACAGGGGGGTAGCTATGGCTACACCTTC. Translating it yields CASRPQGGSYGYTF.

The chain employs TRBV2 and TRBJ2-1, with 9 bases identical to TRBD1. CDR3 length: 17 amino acids. V lost 4 bases to trimming and J lost 7 bases; unmatched junction nucleotides: 14. Germline V CDR1 and CDR2: SNHLY, FYNNEI. The DNA for the CDR3 is TGTGCCAGCAGTGTTGAAAATACAGGGGGCGCAGGTAATGAGCAGTTCTTC. It encodes CASSVENTGGAGNEQFF.

This rearrangement joins TRBV27 to TRBJ2-1, with D possibly TRBD1 on 6 matching bases. This CDR3 spans 16 amino acids. Germline assignment: CDR1 MNHEY and CDR2 SMNVEV (reference sequence). Trimming pared 7 bases from V and 8 bases from J, leaving 24 bases between. The CDR3 here is CASNPGTGSGSDEQFF. The CDR3 region has the DNA TGTGCCAGCAACCCGGGTACAGGGTCAGGATCAGATGAGCAGTTCTTC.

V gene TRBV5-6 combines with J gene TRBJ2-3, with D possibly being TRBD2 (5 bases). Trimming took off 0 bases at V and 2 bases at J, with 16 bases between the two ends. Germline loops: CDR1 SGHDT, CDR2 YYEEEE. This CDR3 region has 17 residues. CDR3 amino acids: CASSLAPGSGSTDTQYF. Written as DNA, the CDR3 is TGTGCCAGCAGCTTGGCCCCGGGGTCGGGATCCACAGATACGCAGTATTTT.

The V and J genes are TRBV5-4 and TRBJ1-5, with 9 bases aligning to TRBD1. CDR1 is SGHNT, CDR2 YYREEE, per germline (reference sequence). CDR3 size: 15 residues. The junction had 1 base not matched to a gene; V was cut back by 0 bases and J by 3 bases. The DNA of the CDR3 is TGTGCCAGCAGCTTGGGGACAGGGGCCAATCAGCCCCAGCATTTT. The encoded protein is CASSLGTGANQPQHF. Based on the CDR3 plus reference TRBV5-4 and TRBJ1-5, the full variable domain is ETGVTQSPTHLIKTRGQQVTLRCSSQSGHNTVSWYQQALGQGPQFIFQYYREEENGRGNFPPRFSGLQFPNYSSELNVNALELDDSALYLCASSLGTGANQPQHFGDGTRLSIL.

The chain links TRBV18 to TRBJ2-1; D is ambiguous. The germline CDR1 and CDR2 sequences are KGHSH and LQKENI. The CDR3 has 12 amino acids. The V end lost 6 bases, the J end lost 7 bases, and 10 bases lay between the germline ends. The CDR3 DNA is TGTGCCAGCTCCCTTTCAGTGAATGAGCAGTTCTTC. This encodes CASSLSVNEQFF.

This chain uses TRBV6-1 with TRBJ1-5, with D tentatively TRBD1 (5 bases). The CDR3 consists of 13 residues. Deletions cut 3 bases from V and 5 bases from J, with 8 bases between. Germline V gene data show CDR1 as MNHNS and CDR2 as SASEGT. For the CDR3, the DNA is TGTGCCAGCAGTGAGAAAGGGGATCAGCCCCAGCATTTT. Translated: CASSEKGDQPQHF.

The chain couples TRBV10-3 to TRBJ2-1; 8 bases map to TRBD2. Germline CDR1 is ENHRY and CDR2 is SYGVKD. This CDR3 is 14 amino acids long. V gave up 8 bases and J gave up 2 bases; unmatched junction bases: 5. This CDR3 reads CAIAGGGTYNEQFF. CDR3 bases: TGTGCCATCGCCGGGGGGGGAACCTACAATGAGCAGTTCTTC.

The rearrangement links TRBV23-1 to TRBJ1-5; 7 bases map to TRBD1. TRBV23-1 is labeled an ORF, and its function is uncertain. This CDR3 is built from 16 residues. The V segment lost 0 bases and the J segment 2 bases; nucleotides outside the gene matches: 4. In DNA form, the CDR3 reads TGCGCCAGCAGTCAATCGGGGCAGGGGGGCAATCAGCCCCAGCATTTT. Translated, it gives CASSQSGQGGNQPQHF.

The CDR3 loop is CASSYLAEYNEQFF. DNA of the CDR3: TGTGCCAGCAGTTACCTGGCAGAATACAATGAGCAGTTCTTC. V usage is TRBV6-5 and J usage is TRBJ2-1; D not certain. This CDR3 spans 14 amino acids. The germline gives CDR1 MNHEY, CDR2 SVGAGI. The V end lost 2 bases, the J end lost 4 bases, and 9 bases lay between the germline ends.

A few counts support this clone. This chain's CDR3 is CASSDTGQGGNTIYF. CDR3 DNA sequence: TGTGCCAGCAGTGATACCGGACAGGGCGGAAACACCATATATTTT. The chain joins TRBV6-1 to TRBJ1-3, with 8 bases that match TRBD1. Per the germline V gene, CDR1 is MNHNS and CDR2 is SASEGT. The CDR3 totals 15 residues. Germline trimming cut 3 bases from V and 4 bases from J; bases unmatched to any gene: 5.

This chain connects TRBV9 to TRBJ2-1; perhaps TRBD1 as D (6 bases). V lost 3 bases and J lost 0, with 13 bases in between. Looked up from germline, CDR1 is SGDLS and CDR2 is YYNGEE. This CDR3 is 16 amino acids long. This CDR3 is CASSAFGGGSYNEQFF. CDR3 in DNA: TGTGCCAGCAGCGCCTTTGGGGGCGGCTCCTACAATGAGCAGTTCTTC.

This chain links TRBV6-1 with TRBJ1-5, with 7 bases identical to TRBD1. Germline CDR1 and CDR2: MNHNS and SASEGT. The CDR3 sequence is 14 residues long. The V gene end was trimmed by 7 bases and the J gene end by 6 bases; junction bases not matched to a gene: 9. CDR3 loop: CASNGRQGSQPQHF. CDR3 nucleotide sequence: TGTGCCAGCAATGGAAGACAGGGAAGTCAGCCCCAGCATTTT.

The chain carries TRBV5-1 and TRBJ1-2, with TRBD1 matching over 9 bases. Germline V gene sequence: CDR1 SGHRS, CDR2 YFSETQ. V shed 0 bases and J 8 bases; nucleotides not matched to a gene: 5. The CDR3 sequence is 14 residues long. DNA for the CDR3: TGCGCCAGCAGCTTGGCTGGGACAGGGCAAGGCTACACCTTC. This sequence encodes CASSLAGTGQGYTF.

V gene TRBV5-6 combines with J gene TRBJ1-2; D unclear. This CDR3 has 13 residues. V was cut by 0 bases and J by 4 bases, with 7 bases left in between. Germline V gene lookup returns CDR1 SGHDT and CDR2 YYEEEE. This CDR3 is CASSLDVLYGYTF. CDR3 bases: TGTGCCAGCAGCTTGGATGTCCTCTATGGCTACACCTTC.

This rearrangement joins TRBV5-6 to TRBJ2-1; D remains unclear. The CDR3 covers 11 residues. Germline lookup yields CDR1 SGHDT and CDR2 YYEEEE. With 5 bases removed from V and 8 bases from J, the gap between germline ends came to 8 bases. CDR3 DNA sequence: TGTGCCAGCAGTAGTACCCATGAGCAGTTCTTC. Protein: CASSSTHEQFF.

This clone was seen only a few times. The chain couples TRBV7-2 to TRBJ2-1; possibly TRBD1 for D (6 bases). The CDR3 sequence is 15 residues long. The V and J ends lost 5 bases and 5 bases respectively, with 16 bases between them. The germline gives CDR1 SGHTA, CDR2 FQGNSA. CDR3 sequence: CASSLYRQVHNEQFF. CDR3 coding DNA: TGTGCCAGCAGCCTATATCGACAGGTTCACAATGAGCAGTTCTTC.

The rearrangement uses TRBV4-2 and TRBJ1-1, with 9 bases matching TRBD1. The CDR3 extends over 15 amino acids. The V gene's germline CDR1 is LGHNA and CDR2 YNFKEQ. V trimming: 3 bases; J trimming: 4 bases; junction bases outside the gene matches: 6. Here the CDR3 reads CASSQGTGRSTEAFF. The CDR3 bases are TGTGCCAGCAGCCAGGGGACAGGGCGGAGCACTGAAGCTTTCTTT.

The chain is built from TRBV25-1 and TRBJ2-7; TRBD1 matches at 7 bases. CDR1 is MGHDK and CDR2 is SYGVNS in the germline V gene. The J segment lost 4 bases and the V segment lost 5 bases, leaving 5 bases of the junction unmatched. The CDR3 is made up of 13 amino acids. For the CDR3, the DNA is TGTGCCAGCAGTAGGGACAGCAGATACGAGCAGTACTTC. Its translation: CASSRDSRYEQYF.

This clone occurred a few times. Mismatch with germline at one junction end may stem from a read error. This chain uses TRBV6-1 with TRBJ1-1, with D possibly matching TRBD1 (5 bases). Germline CDR1 is MNHNS and CDR2 is SASEGT. The CDR3 has 13 residues. CDR3 DNA: TGTGGCAGCAGGCGGGGGGAGAACGCTGAAGCTTTCTTT. Residues: CGSRRGENAEAFF.

The V gene is TRBV5-1, the J gene TRBJ1-5, with D perhaps TRBD1 (5 bases). V lost 2 bases, J lost 4 bases, and 10 bases lay in between. Germline values: CDR1 SGHRS, CDR2 YFSETQ. The CDR3 has 14 amino acids. In DNA, the CDR3 is TGCGCCAGCAGCTTATTAGGGGAAAATCAGCCCCAGCATTTT. Amino acids: CASSLLGENQPQHF. The whole variable domain, remainder taken from reference TRBV5-1 and TRBJ1-5, is KAGVTQTPRYLIKTRGQQVTLSCSPISGHRSVSWYQQTPGQGLQFLFEYFSETQRNKGNFPGRFSGRQFSNSRSEMNVSTLELGDSALYLCASSLLGENQPQHFGDGTRLSIL.